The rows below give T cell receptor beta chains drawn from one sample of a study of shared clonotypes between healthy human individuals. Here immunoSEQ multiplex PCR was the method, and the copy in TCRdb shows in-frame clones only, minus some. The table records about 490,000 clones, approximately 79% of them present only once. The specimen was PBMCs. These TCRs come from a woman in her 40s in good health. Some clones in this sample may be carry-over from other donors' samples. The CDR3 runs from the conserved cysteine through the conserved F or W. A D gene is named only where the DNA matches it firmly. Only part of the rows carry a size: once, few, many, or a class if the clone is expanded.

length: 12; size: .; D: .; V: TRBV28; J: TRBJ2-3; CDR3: CASSQSTDTQYF; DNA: TGTGCCAGCAGTCAGAGTACAGATACGCAGTATTTT
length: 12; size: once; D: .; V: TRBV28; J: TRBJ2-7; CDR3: CASSLFWGEQYF; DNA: TGTGCCAGCAGTTTATTTTGGGGGGAGCAGTACTTC
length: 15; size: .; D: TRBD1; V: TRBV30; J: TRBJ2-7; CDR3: CACRRRDRRTYEQYF; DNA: TGTGCCTGTCGTCGACGGGACAGACGAACCTACGAGCAGTACTTC
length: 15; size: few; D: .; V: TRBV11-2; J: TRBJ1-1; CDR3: CASSHGRVMNTEAFF; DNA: TGTGCCAGCAGCCACGGCAGGGTGATGAACACTGAAGCTTTCTTT
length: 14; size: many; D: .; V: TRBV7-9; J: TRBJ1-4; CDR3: CASSLQALNEKLFF; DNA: TGTGCCAGCAGCTTACAGGCTCTTAATGAAAAACTGTTTTTT
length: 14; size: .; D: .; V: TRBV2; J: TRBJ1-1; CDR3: CASSESPRETEAFF; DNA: TGTGCCAGCAGTGAATCCCCTCGCGAGACTGAAGCTTTCTTT
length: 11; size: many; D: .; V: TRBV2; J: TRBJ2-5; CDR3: CASRGQETQYF; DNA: TGTGCCAGCAGGGGCCAAGAGACCCAGTACTTC
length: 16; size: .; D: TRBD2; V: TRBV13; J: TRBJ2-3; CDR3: CASSRWTSSSGDTQYF; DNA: TGTGCCAGCTCCCGTTGGACTAGCAGTTCGGGAGATACGCAGTATTTT
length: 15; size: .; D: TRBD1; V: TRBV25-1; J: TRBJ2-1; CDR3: CASSKDRGFNNEQFF; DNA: TGTGCCAGCAGTAAGGACAGGGGCTTCAACAATGAGCAGTTCTTC
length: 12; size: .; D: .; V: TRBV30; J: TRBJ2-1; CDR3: CAWSERGNEQFF; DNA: TGTGCCTGGAGTGAAAGGGGCAATGAGCAGTTCTTC
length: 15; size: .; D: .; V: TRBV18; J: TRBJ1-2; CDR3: CASSPVLGGDDGYTF; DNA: TGTGCCAGCTCACCAGTTTTGGGGGGCGATGATGGCTACACCTTC
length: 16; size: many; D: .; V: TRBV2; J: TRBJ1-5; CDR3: CASTRATSRGNQPQHF; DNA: TGTGCCAGCACCCGGGCCACTTCTCGTGGCAATCAGCCCCAGCATTTT
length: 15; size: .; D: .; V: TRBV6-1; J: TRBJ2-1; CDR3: CASPPPWLAPNEQFF; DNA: TGTGCCAGCCCCCCCCCGTGGCTAGCTCCCAATGAGCAGTTCTTC
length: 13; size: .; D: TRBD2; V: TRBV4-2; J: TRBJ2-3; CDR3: CASELAGGDTQYF; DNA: TGTGCCAGCGAACTAGCGGGAGGAGATACGCAGTATTTT
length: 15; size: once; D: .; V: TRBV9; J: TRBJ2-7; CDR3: CASSEAEAFWYEQYF; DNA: TGTGCCAGCAGCGAAGCCGAGGCCTTTTGGTACGAGCAGTACTTC
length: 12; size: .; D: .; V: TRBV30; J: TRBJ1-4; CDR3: CAWSRDMVKLFF; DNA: TGTGCCTGGAGTCGGGACATGGTTAAACTGTTTTTT
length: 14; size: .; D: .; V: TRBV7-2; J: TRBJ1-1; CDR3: CASSFSSMNTEAFF; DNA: TGTGCCAGCAGCTTTAGTTCGATGAACACTGAAGCTTTCTTT
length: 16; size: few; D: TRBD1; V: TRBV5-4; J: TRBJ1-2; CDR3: CASSSGTGVWNYGYTF; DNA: TGTGCCAGCAGTTCAGGGACAGGGGTATGGAACTATGGCTACACCTTC
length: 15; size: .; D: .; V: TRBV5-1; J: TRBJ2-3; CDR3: CASSVRQPGPDTQYF; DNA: TGCGCCAGCAGCGTTCGACAGCCGGGCCCAGATACGCAGTATTTT
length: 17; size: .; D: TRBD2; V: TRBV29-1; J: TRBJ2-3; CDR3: CSVWVLAGGPRTDTQYF; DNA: TGCAGCGTTTGGGTGCTAGCGGGAGGGCCGCGCACAGATACGCAGTATTTT
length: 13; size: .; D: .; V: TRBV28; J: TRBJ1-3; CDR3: CASSFNSGNTIYF; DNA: TGTGCCAGCAGTTTCAACTCTGGAAACACCATATATTTT
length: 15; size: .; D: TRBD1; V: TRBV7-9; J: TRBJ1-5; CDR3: CASSYSGQVDQPQHF; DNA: TGTGCCAGCAGCTATTCCGGACAGGTGGATCAGCCCCAGCATTTT
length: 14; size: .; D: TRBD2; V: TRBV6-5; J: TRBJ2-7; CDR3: CASSRTSGTYEQYF; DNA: TGTGCCAGCAGTAGGACTAGCGGGACCTACGAGCAGTACTTC
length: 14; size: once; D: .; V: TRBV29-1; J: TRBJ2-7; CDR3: CSVDVAGQDYEQYF; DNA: TGCAGCGTTGATGTGGCGGGACAAGACTACGAGCAGTACTTC